The rows below give T cell receptor beta chains drawn from one sample of a study of CD8+CD57+ T cells in acquired aplastic anemia. TCRdb reprocessed the reads via MiXCR and lists one record per CDR3 protein. The profile covers 160,000 or so distinct CDR3 sequences, with around 50% appearing a single time and around 1% taken by the ten largest. The material sequenced was sorted CD4+, CD8+, or CD8+CD57+ T cells (not recorded which) from PBMCs. The source of these receptors is a human donor with aplastic anemia. CDR3s leave out the opening cysteine and the closing phenylalanine or tryptophan.

V: TRBV19
J: TRBJ2-7
CDR3: ASSIDLQGHEQY

V: TRBV12-3/TRBV12-4
J: TRBJ2-3
CDR3: ASSSTLGLARADTQY

V: TRBV20-1
J: TRBJ1-6
CDR3: SAGDRGFYGSYNSPLH

V: TRBV7-9
J: TRBJ2-2
CDR3: ASSYGTGELF

V: TRBV7-8
J: TRBJ1-1
CDR3: ASSLPLQGAETEAF

V: TRBV10-3
J: TRBJ2-3
CDR3: AIRTSGGRWGTDTQY

V: TRBV6-1
J: TRBJ1-3
CDR3: ASSPQGLGDTIY

V: TRBV7-9
J: TRBJ2-5
CDR3: ASSWNVGGEETQY

V: TRBV15
J: TRBJ1-5
CDR3: ATSRDLNPQH

V: TRBV7-2
J: TRBJ1-2
CDR3: ASSLAGRVLSGYT

V: TRBV5-6
J: TRBJ2-7
CDR3: ASSLVSARQLEQY

V: TRBV6-1
J: TRBJ1-2
CDR3: ASSDVASYT

V: TRBV29-1
J: TRBJ2-7
CDR3: SGKQGIEQY

V: TRBV20-1
J: TRBJ2-1
CDR3: SASVVSGSSYNEQF

V: TRBV20-1
J: TRBJ2-7
CDR3: SAREIVESEQY

V: TRBV7-9
J: TRBJ2-7
CDR3: ASSPGTKFHEQY

V: TRBV24-1
J: TRBJ1-1
CDR3: ATRDRDTEAF

V: TRBV13
J: TRBJ2-1
CDR3: ASSLDSAAQQEPQF

V: TRBV3-1
J: TRBJ2-5
CDR3: ASSQVRLAGGLGETQY

V: TRBV19
J: TRBJ1-2
CDR3: ASSPRDRVPPD

V: TRBV5-1
J: TRBJ2-2
CDR3: ASSRGNTGELF

V: TRBV9
J: TRBJ2-7
CDR3: ASSVGAGSYEQY

V: TRBV11-3
J: TRBJ2-3
CDR3: ASSLGASPTTQY

V: TRBV9
J: TRBJ1-1
CDR3: ASSVDPIGGVNTEAF

V: TRBV19
J: TRBJ2-3
CDR3: ASSSLAGGLTDTQY

V: TRBV4-2
J: TRBJ1-3
CDR3: ASSQESVGRGRLSSGNTIY

V: TRBV5-4
J: TRBJ2-3
CDR3: ASSLGGSPPSTDTQY

V: TRBV15
J: TRBJ1-4
CDR3: ATSSRDPNGKLF

V: TRBV6-1
J: TRBJ1-3
CDR3: ARPPLNKDRARNTIY

V: TRBV7-2
J: TRBJ2-1
CDR3: ASSLARQRGNNEQF

V: TRBV4-2
J: TRBJ2-3
CDR3: ASSLPGGGAATQY

V: TRBV7-2
J: TRBJ1-2
CDR3: ASSSRLTYGYT

V: TRBV5-1
J: TRBJ2-5
CDR3: ASSPTGTSETQY

V: TRBV10-3
J: TRBJ2-5
CDR3: AISERPKQETQY

V: TRBV7-9
J: TRBJ1-2
CDR3: GGSLDRDYGYT

V: TRBV7-6
J: TRBJ1-6
CDR3: ASSSFNSPLH

V: TRBV14
J: TRBJ2-1
CDR3: ASSQKGGTGWWSYNEQF

V: TRBV24-1
J: TRBJ2-5
CDR3: ATSDRTGYQETQY

V: TRBV4-2
J: TRBJ2-3
CDR3: ASSQEAGRTDTQY

V: TRBV10-2
J: TRBJ2-1
CDR3: ASSLLAGPYNEQF

V: TRBV15
J: TRBJ2-3
CDR3: ATSNPDTQY

V: TRBV10-3
J: TRBJ1-1
CDR3: ASVSQVNTEAF

V: TRBV24-1
J: TRBJ1-1
CDR3: ATKDGRRNTEAF

V: TRBV12-3/TRBV12-4
J: TRBJ2-2
CDR3: ANGAGGLTGELF

V: TRBV10-2
J: TRBJ2-3
CDR3: ASSEPGQISSTDTQY

V: TRBV27
J: TRBJ2-7
CDR3: ASKPAGGPYEQY

V: TRBV7-2
J: TRBJ2-2
CDR3: ASSFGTPNTGELF

V: TRBV11-2
J: TRBJ2-2
CDR3: ASSFGPRGNTGELF

V: TRBV6-1
J: TRBJ2-7
CDR3: ASTGGPIEQY

V: TRBV6-2/TRBV6-3
J: TRBJ1-1
CDR3: ASSYSRQSEAF

V: TRBV6-5
J: TRBJ1-1
CDR3: ASSSRGLNTEAF

V: TRBV7-8
J: TRBJ1-2
CDR3: ASSLCANYGYT

V: TRBV10-3
J: TRBJ2-5
CDR3: AISGGGEETQY

V: TRBV20-1
J: TRBJ2-7
CDR3: SATWTGSYEQY

V: TRBV7-2
J: TRBJ2-7
CDR3: ASRGDLHEQY

V: TRBV3-1
J: TRBJ1-1
CDR3: ASSPGGGLAAF